The entry that follows covers one T cell receptor beta chain sequence. Its specificity is not known. The CDR3 extends over 15 amino acids. Unmatched junction bases numbered 3, after V lost 0 bases and J lost 6 bases. The germline V gene encodes CDR1 MNHNS and CDR2 SASEGT. The data originate from a study of memory CD4+ T cells and cytomegalovirus serostatus. Study conclusions and caveats: CD4+ memory repertoires contained about two fifths of the 164 reported CMV TCRbeta sequences.

The repertoire was sequenced with immunoSEQ multiplex PCR; TCRdb's copy has only in-frame clones and lacks some. The profile shows roughly 48,000 clones, more than 70% of them singletons. Single viable CD3+CD4+CD8-CD45RO+ cells were sorted as the memory CD4+ T cells. The chain combines TRBV6-1 with TRBJ1-5, with TRBD1 matching 9 bases. This TCR derives from an adult in good health and CMV-seropositive. Sequenced input: memory CD4+ T cells from blood. Here the CDR3 DNA reads TGTGCCAGCAGTGAAGCTGGACAGGGGATTCAGCCCCAGCATTTT. Translation gives CASSEAGQGIQPQHF.